This section outlines one T cell receptor (beta chain) sequence together with its context. As yet, its antigen is unknown. The CDR3 extends over 16 amino acids. CDR1 DFQATT and CDR2 SNEGSKA come from the germline V gene (reference sequence). The sample belongs to a study of monozygotic twins with inflammatory bowel disease. Template switching introduced UMIs that contain a 6-nucleotide sample barcode. Each CDR3 protein gets one entry in TCRdb, which reprocessed the 5' RACE reads and gives no DNA. The sample totals over 100,000 distinct CDR3 sequences. Study-wide findings and caveats: Heterogeneous immunosuppressive treatment regimens may have introduced variability into patient repertoires.

The chain combines TRBV20-1 with TRBJ2-5; as DNA is missing, the TRBD1 call by TCRdb cannot be tested. The sequence was collected from a human donor with ulcerative colitis or Crohn's disease, or a healthy co-twin of an affected twin (not recorded which). Source material: blood. The CDR3 spells CSARDTGSGDQETQYF.